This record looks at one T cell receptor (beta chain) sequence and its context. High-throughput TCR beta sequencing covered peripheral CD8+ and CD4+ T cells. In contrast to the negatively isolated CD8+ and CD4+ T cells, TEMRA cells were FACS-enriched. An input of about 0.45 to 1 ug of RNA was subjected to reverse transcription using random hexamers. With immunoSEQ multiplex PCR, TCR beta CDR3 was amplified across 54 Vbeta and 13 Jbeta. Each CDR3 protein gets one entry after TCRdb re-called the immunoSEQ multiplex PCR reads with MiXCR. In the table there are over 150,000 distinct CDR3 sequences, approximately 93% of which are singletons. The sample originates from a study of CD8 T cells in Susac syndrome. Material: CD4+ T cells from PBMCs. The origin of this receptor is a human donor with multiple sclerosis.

In nucleotides, the CDR3 is TGCGCCAGCTCGAGGGCTAGCGGGGGGGGTACGCAGTATTTT. Protein: CASSRASGGGTQYF. The rearrangement links TRBV5-1 to TRBJ2-3, with 12 bases identical to TRBD2. V shed 7 bases, J shed 8 bases, and the junction held 8 bases outside the gene matches. CDR3 length: 14 amino acids. Germline loops: CDR1 SGHRS, CDR2 YFSETQ.